This TCR beta chain originates from a study of beta chain features in type 1 diabetes. General observations from the study: A moderate, significant TCRB CDR3 shortening appeared in type 1 diabetes across four CD4+ subsets. A closer apparent resemblance between naive, central memory and Treg TCRB repertoires was seen in patients than in healthy donors.

This CDR3 is built from 13 residues. Per the germline V gene, CDR1 is LNHNV and CDR2 is YYDKDF (reference sequence). The V gene lost 5 bases and the J gene lost 6 bases, with 14 bases spanning the gap. A heparinised blood draw that averaged around 110 mL was obtained once from each donor. The purity of all sorted populations exceeded 98%. To note about this clone: Antigen specificity is unknown.

cDNA synthesis used the whole RNA isolate, giving expressed TCRB sequences. Repertoires were generated with immunoSEQ multiplex PCR, while TCRdb's copy carries only in-frame clones and drops some. The sample has roughly 280,000 clones, approximately 25% seen once. Sequencing input: naive CD4+ T cells from blood. V is TRBV15 and J is TRBJ2-7; D remains unclear. The source is a woman aged 25-40 years with type 1 diabetes. CDR3 loop: CATSGDRLSEQYF. As DNA, the CDR3 is TGTGCCACCAGCGGCGACCGACTTAGCGAGCAGTACTTC.